This is a list of T cell receptor beta chains from one sample in a study of T cells in Graves' hyperthyroidism and ophthalmopathy. TCRdb ran MiXCR on the multiplex PCR reads and lists one entry per CDR3 protein. The repertoire holds around 450,000 distinct CDR3 sequences, with 15% to 18% as singletons. The sequenced sample was blood. All receptors come from a woman between 18 and 29 years old with Graves' hyperthyroidism. Both conserved end residues are part of each CDR3. The D gene is left open where the match is weak. Part of the rows lack a size; the others show once, few, many or a class for expanded clones.

j_gene | d_gene | v_gene | abundance | len | CDR3aa | CDR3nt
TRBJ2-7 | . | TRBV6-2/TRBV6-3 | . | 13 | CASSRDWRYEQYF | TGTGCCAGCAGCCGGGACTGGCGCTACGAGCAGTACTTC
TRBJ2-7 | TRBD2 | TRBV2 | few | 15 | CASSEELAGTYEQYF | TGTGCCAGCAGTGAAGAACTAGCGGGGACCTACGAGCAGTACTTC
TRBJ2-2 | TRBD1 | TRBV7-8 | few | 17 | CASSLNPTGGGTGELFF | TGTGCCAGCAGCCTAAACCCGACAGGGGGAGGCACCGGGGAGCTGTTTTTT
TRBJ1-4 | . | TRBV28 | . | 14 | CASREDFRGEKLFF | TGTGCCAGCAGAGAAGACTTTCGGGGTGAAAAACTGTTTTTT
TRBJ2-3 | TRBD2 | TRBV15 | many | 18 | CATSRDRLAGGRTDTQYF | TGTGCCACCAGCAGAGATCGCCTAGCGGGGGGGCGCACAGATACGCAGTATTTT
TRBJ2-7 | . | TRBV6-4 | . | 10 | CAQIPSEQYF | TGTGCCCAAATTCCCAGCGAGCAGTACTTC
TRBJ1-1 | . | TRBV4-1 | few | 18 | CASSQPLTKTRANTEAFF | TGCGCCAGCAGCCAACCTCTTACTAAGACCAGGGCGAACACTGAAGCTTTCTTT
TRBJ1-1 | TRBD1 | TRBV20-1 | many | 11 | CSARGDSRAFF | TGCAGTGCTAGAGGGGACAGCCGAGCTTTCTTT
TRBJ2-7 | TRBD2 | TRBV3-1 | . | 17 | CASSPGLAGSSYNEQYF | TGTGCCAGCAGCCCCGGACTAGCGGGGAGCTCCTACAATGAGCAGTACTTC
TRBJ2-2 | . | TRBV19 | few | 13 | CASTDRDTGELFF | TGTGCCAGTACCGACAGAGACACCGGGGAGCTGTTTTTT
TRBJ1-2 | . | TRBV10-3 | . | 12 | CASGPTYYGYTF | TGTGCCTCCGGACCGACCTACTATGGCTACACCTTC
TRBJ2-7 | . | TRBV10-3 | . | 14 | CASSFTGTPYEQYF | TGTGCCAGCAGTTTTACCGGGACACCCTACGAGCAGTACTTC
TRBJ2-1 | TRBD1 | TRBV19 | . | 12 | CASSTGGHEQFF | TGTGCCAGTAGCACAGGGGGACATGAGCAGTTCTTC
TRBJ1-5 | . | TRBV5-1 | many | 15 | CASSREGGIGQPQHF | TGCGCCAGCAGCCGCGAGGGGGGAATTGGTCAGCCCCAGCATTTT
TRBJ1-1 | . | TRBV18 | many | 14 | CASSQDSRNTEAFF | TGTGCCAGCTCACAGGACAGTCGAAACACTGAAGCTTTCTTT
TRBJ2-7 | . | TRBV7-3 | . | 14 | CASSPQGKKNEQYF | TGTGCCAGCAGCCCCCAGGGGAAGAAAAACGAGCAGTACTTC
TRBJ2-7 | . | TRBV27 | many | 16 | CASSWKGWGPSYEQYF | TGTGCCAGCAGTTGGAAGGGTTGGGGACCCTCCTACGAGCAGTACTTC
TRBJ1-3 | . | TRBV2 | many | 15 | CASSESGTSGNTIYF | TGTGCCAGCAGTGAATCAGGGACCTCTGGAAACACCATATATTTT
TRBJ1-4 | . | TRBV5-6 | many | 14 | CASSWGSTNEKLFF | TGTGCCAGCAGCTGGGGATCTACTAATGAAAAACTGTTTTTT
TRBJ1-1 | TRBD1 | TRBV5-1 | . | 15 | CASSRSRGRGTEAFF | TGCGCCAGCAGCAGAAGCAGGGGGCGCGGCACTGAAGCTTTCTTT
TRBJ1-6 | . | TRBV12-3/TRBV12-4 | many | 15 | CASSNHQGGNSPLHF | TGTGCCAGCAGCAATCACCAGGGTGGGAATTCACCCCTCCACTTT
TRBJ2-2 | TRBD2 | TRBV3-1 | many | 14 | CASSQAGGYGELFF | TGTGCCAGCAGCCAAGCGGGAGGGTACGGGGAGCTGTTTTTT
TRBJ2-3 | . | TRBV5-1 | many | 18 | CASRVRSHLTPSTDTQYF | TGCGCCAGCAGGGTTCGGAGCCATTTAACACCTAGCACAGATACGCAGTATTTT
TRBJ2-3 | . | TRBV5-1 | many | 15 | CASSESGGRTDTQYF | TGCGCCAGCAGCGAATCCGGCGGGCGCACAGATACGCAGTATTTT
TRBJ2-1 | . | TRBV12-3/TRBV12-4 | many | 15 | CASRPNRVSYNEQFF | TGTGCCAGCAGGCCTAACAGGGTGTCCTACAATGAGCAGTTCTTC
TRBJ2-1 | TRBD1 | TRBV20-1 | many | 15 | CSAHGWDRGPNEQFF | TGCAGTGCCCATGGCTGGGACAGGGGGCCAAATGAGCAGTTCTTC
TRBJ1-1 | . | TRBV11-2 | many | 13 | CASSSSLGTEAFF | TGTGCCAGCAGCTCTAGTCTAGGGACTGAAGCTTTCTTT
TRBJ2-7 | . | TRBV12-3/TRBV12-4 | many | 16 | CASSFVGGVTPYEQYF | TGTGCCAGCAGCTTCGTGGGGGGAGTAACCCCCTACGAGCAGTACTTC
TRBJ1-3 | . | TRBV20-1 | . | 13 | CSARGQDGNTIYF | TGCAGTGCTAGAGGGCAGGATGGAAACACCATATATTTT